Listed here are 17 T cell receptor beta chains from one sample, sequenced in a study. MiXCR, run by TCRdb on the RT-PCR reads, gives a single entry per CDR3 protein. The profile shows about 700,000 distinct CDR3 sequences, over 12% of them singletons. The sequencing input was memory CD4+ T cells from blood. These receptors all stem from a female donor in good health, serving as a healthy control.

J is TRBJ1-1 and V is TRBV7-9, with 7 bases fitting TRBD1. V was clipped by 0 bases and J by 0 bases; unmatched bases: 7. The CDR3 is made up of 17 amino acids. In germline, CDR1 is SEHNR, CDR2 FQNEAQ (reference sequence). CDR3 residues: CASSLALGQDMNTEAFF. As DNA, the CDR3 is TGTGCCAGCAGCTTAGCGCTAGGACAGGACATGAACACTGAAGCTTTCTTT.

The V gene is TRBV20-1, the J gene TRBJ1-2, with 9 bases lining up with TRBD1. This CDR3 has 12 residues. The germline CDR1 and CDR2 sequences are DFQATT and SNEGSKA (reference sequence). Trimming at V came to 5 bases and at J to 6 bases, leaving 4 bases not matched to a gene. CDR3 bases: TGCAGTGCTCTACAGGGGGCGCATGGCTACACCTTC. Amino acid sequence: CSALQGAHGYTF.

This clonotype came up a few times. V gene TRBV4-3 combines with J gene TRBJ2-6, with D maybe TRBD1 (6 bases). The CDR3 loop spans 15 amino acids. CDR1 is LGHNA, CDR2 YSLEER, per germline. Trimming took 5 bases from V and 0 from J, leaving 8 bases between them. The CDR3 is CASSGQPSGANVLTF. Here the CDR3 DNA reads TGCGCCAGCAGCGGACAGCCCTCTGGGGCCAACGTCCTGACTTTC.

This clonotype has a handful of counts. The chain uses TRBV7-3 and TRBJ2-1; tentative D call: TRBD2 (6 bases). The CDR3 consists of 14 residues. In germline, CDR1 is SGHTA, CDR2 FQGTGA. V was cut by 7 bases and J by 6 bases, with 16 bases left in between. CDR3 loop: CASNGGRGSNEQFF. The CDR3 nucleotides are TGTGCCAGCAATGGGGGGAGAGGTAGCAATGAGCAGTTCTTC.

This clonotype was counted between two and nine times. J is TRBJ2-1 and V is TRBV20-1; 8 bases map to TRBD2. The CDR3 is 14 residues long. Germline assignment: CDR1 DFQATT and CDR2 SNEGSKA (reference sequence). With 2 bases clipped from V and 6 bases from J, the junction kept 6 bases outside the gene matches. The CDR3 region is CSARFAGGINEQFF. For the CDR3, the DNA is TGCAGTGCTAGATTCGCGGGGGGTATCAATGAGCAGTTCTTC.

This rearrangement joins TRBV4-1 to TRBJ1-5; D perhaps matches TRBD1 (5 bases). V shed 5 bases and J shed 4 bases, with 12 bases lying between them. CDR3 length: 14 residues. The V gene's germline CDR1 is MGHRA and CDR2 YSYEKL. The CDR3 bases are TGCGCCAGCAGCAACGCGGGGCCGAATCAGCCCCAGCATTTT. Translation: CASSNAGPNQPQHF.

This clonotype has at least ten counts. The chain is built from TRBV20-1 and TRBJ2-4, with D perhaps matching TRBD2 (6 bases). V was shortened by 5 bases and J by 9 bases, with 17 bases between the two germline ends. Germline V gene lookup returns CDR1 DFQATT and CDR2 SNEGSKA (reference sequence). The CDR3 length is 13 residues. The CDR3 reads CSASLLVGGIQYF. The DNA of the CDR3 is TGCAGTGCTTCTTTACTAGTGGGGGGCATTCAGTACTTC.

This clonotype was detected a few times. This rearrangement joins TRBV12-3 or TRBV12-4 to TRBJ1-5, with D unclear. CDR3 length: 13 amino acids. Deletions cut 4 bases from V and 7 bases from J, with 11 bases between. The chain's CDR3 is CASSSSGPQPQHF. DNA for the CDR3: TGTGCCAGCAGTTCATCCGGGCCGCAGCCCCAGCATTTT.

J is TRBJ2-7 and V is TRBV5-1; 8 nucleotides line up with TRBD2. The CDR3 totals 15 residues. V shed 4 bases, J shed 3 bases, and the junction held 9 bases outside the gene matches. CDR1 is SGHRS and CDR2 is YFSETQ in the germline V gene. In nucleotides, the CDR3 is TGCGCCAGCAGCACAACTAGCGGAGGGGACTACGAGCAGTACTTC. Protein sequence: CASSTTSGGDYEQYF.

The chain recombines TRBV27 with TRBJ1-1; D is undetermined. Trimming cost V 0 bases and J 4 bases, with 18 bases left between them. This CDR3 has 17 residues. Germline CDR1 MNHEY, CDR2 SMNVEV (reference sequence). The CDR3, as DNA: TGTGCCAGCAGTTTATCGAATAAGGCGACCTGGGCCACTGAAGCTTTCTTT. Residues: CASSLSNKATWATEAFF.

The V and J genes are TRBV18 and TRBJ1-3, with TRBD1 identical over 7 bases. CDR1 and CDR2 from the germline V gene are KGHSH and LQKENI. The junction had 14 bases not matched to a gene; V was cut back by 3 bases and J by 0 bases. The CDR3 contains 19 residues. CDR3 in amino acids: CASSPTSQTGLSSGNTIYF. Written as DNA, the CDR3 is TGTGCCAGCTCACCGACCTCCCAGACAGGGCTCTCCTCTGGAAACACCATATATTTT.

Note on this clonotype: This CDR3 fails to terminate in the conserved phenylalanine or tryptophan, so it likely reflects a read error. This chain links TRBV7-2 with TRBJ1-1; D is possibly TRBD1 (5 bases). Trimming took 3 bases from V and 1 from J, leaving 12 bases between them. The V gene's germline CDR1 is SGHTA and CDR2 FQGNSA. The CDR3 has 15 residues. CDR3 nucleotides: TGTGCCAGCAGCTTTCAGGGTAGTGGGAACACTGAAGCTTTCGTT. Translation: CASSFQGSGNTEAFV.

This chain joins TRBV7-2 and TRBJ1-5; no clear D. From germline, CDR1 is SGHTA and CDR2 FQGNSA. V lost 5 bases to trimming and J lost 2 bases, with 10 bases between them. The CDR3 sequence is 14 residues long. This CDR3 is CASSPLPRNQPQHF. The CDR3 DNA reads TGTGCCAGCAGCCCCTTACCCCGCAATCAGCCCCAGCATTTT.

The V call is TRBV6-2 or TRBV6-3, the J call TRBJ2-2, with 8 bases aligning to TRBD1. The germline V gene encodes CDR1 MNHEY and CDR2 SVGEGT. The CDR3 is made up of 16 amino acids. Germline trimming cut 5 bases from V and 2 bases from J; bases unmatched to any gene: 7. Here the CDR3 reads CASSKLGQDNTGELFF. CDR3 nucleotide sequence: TGTGCCAGCAGTAAATTGGGACAGGACAACACCGGGGAGCTGTTTTTT.

The chain is built from TRBV5-1 and TRBJ2-5; TRBD1 matches 7 bases. The V and J ends lost 3 bases and 0 bases, in that order; junction bases with no gene match: 8. Looked up from germline, CDR1 is SGHRS and CDR2 is YFSETQ. The CDR3 consists of 16 residues. The CDR3 nucleotides are TGCGCCAGCAGCTCCTGGGACAGTACTTACCAAGAGACCCAGTACTTC. It codes for CASSSWDSTYQETQYF.

The chain has TRBV6-5 and TRBJ2-6; 8 positions agree with TRBD1. The CDR3 totals 16 residues. Germline V gene data show CDR1 as MNHEY and CDR2 as SVGAGI. The V gene end was trimmed by 3 bases and the J gene end by 4 bases; junction bases not matched to a gene: 5. CDR3 protein: CASSYRQGIGANVLTF. The CDR3 DNA sequence: TGTGCCAGCAGTTATCGACAGGGGATAGGGGCCAACGTCCTGACTTTC.

This clonotype was seen a handful of times. The genes are TRBV18 and TRBJ1-5; the match to TRBD1 covers 7 bases. V gave up 6 bases and J gave up 5 bases; unmatched junction bases: 10. The CDR3 covers 15 residues. CDR1 and CDR2 (germline): KGHSH, LQKENI. The chain's CDR3 is CASSPGQSGDQPQHF. CDR3 nucleotide sequence: TGTGCCAGCTCTCCGGGACAGTCGGGGGATCAGCCCCAGCATTTT.